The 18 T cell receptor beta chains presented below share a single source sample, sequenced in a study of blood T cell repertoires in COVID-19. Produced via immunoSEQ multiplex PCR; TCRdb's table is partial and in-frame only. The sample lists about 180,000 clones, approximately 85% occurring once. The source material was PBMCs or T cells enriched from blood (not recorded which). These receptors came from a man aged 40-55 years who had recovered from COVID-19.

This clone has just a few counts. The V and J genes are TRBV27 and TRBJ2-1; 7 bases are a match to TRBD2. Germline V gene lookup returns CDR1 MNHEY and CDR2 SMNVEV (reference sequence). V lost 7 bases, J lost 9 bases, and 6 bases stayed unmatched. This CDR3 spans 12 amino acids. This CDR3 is CASILSGGEQFF. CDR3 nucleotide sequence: TGTGCCAGCATCCTATCGGGGGGTGAGCAGTTCTTC.

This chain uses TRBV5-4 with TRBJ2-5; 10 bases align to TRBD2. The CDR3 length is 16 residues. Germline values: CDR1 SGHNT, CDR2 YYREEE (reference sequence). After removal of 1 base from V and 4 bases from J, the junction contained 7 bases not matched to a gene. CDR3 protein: CASSLPSGGKGETQYF. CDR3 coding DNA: TGTGCCAGCAGCTTGCCTAGCGGGGGAAAAGGAGAGACCCAGTACTTC.

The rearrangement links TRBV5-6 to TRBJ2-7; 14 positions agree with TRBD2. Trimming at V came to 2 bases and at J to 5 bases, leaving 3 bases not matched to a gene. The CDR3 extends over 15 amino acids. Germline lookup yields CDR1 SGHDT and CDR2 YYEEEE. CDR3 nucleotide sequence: TGTGCCAGCAGCTTCGGGACTAGCGGGAGTGACGAGCAGTACTTC. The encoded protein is CASSFGTSGSDEQYF.

CDR3 sequence (DNA): TGTGCCAGTAGTATTGCGATAATGACAAGCCACTACGAGCAGTACTTC. Its protein product is CASSIAIMTSHYEQYF. This rearrangement joins TRBV19 to TRBJ2-7; D gene unclear. This CDR3 has 16 amino acids. Germline lookup yields CDR1 LNHDA and CDR2 SQIVND (reference sequence). With 3 bases removed from V and 3 bases from J, the gap between germline ends came to 18 bases.

The CDR3 nucleotides read TGTGCCACCAGTGAAACAGGGGGCATTGAGCAGTTCTTC. Its protein is CATSETGGIEQFF. This chain uses TRBV24-1 with TRBJ2-1, with TRBD1 matching over 9 bases. V shed 4 bases and J 9 bases; nucleotides not matched to a gene: 3. The CDR3 contains 13 residues. Germline V gene lookup returns CDR1 KGHDR and CDR2 SFDVKD.

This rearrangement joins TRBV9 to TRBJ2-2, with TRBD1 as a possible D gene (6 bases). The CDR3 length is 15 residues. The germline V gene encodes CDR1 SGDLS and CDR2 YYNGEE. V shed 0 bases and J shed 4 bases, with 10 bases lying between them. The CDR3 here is CASSVGVGGTGELFF. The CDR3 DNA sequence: TGTGCCAGCAGCGTAGGGGTAGGGGGCACCGGGGAGCTGTTTTTT.

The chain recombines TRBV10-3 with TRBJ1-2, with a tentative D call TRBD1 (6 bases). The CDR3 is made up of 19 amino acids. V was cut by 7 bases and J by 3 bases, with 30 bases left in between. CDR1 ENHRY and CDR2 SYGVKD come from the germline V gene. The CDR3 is CAITPGTSRRPQGHYGYTF. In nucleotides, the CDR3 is TGTGCCATCACCCCCGGGACAAGCAGACGACCCCAGGGACACTATGGCTACACCTTC.

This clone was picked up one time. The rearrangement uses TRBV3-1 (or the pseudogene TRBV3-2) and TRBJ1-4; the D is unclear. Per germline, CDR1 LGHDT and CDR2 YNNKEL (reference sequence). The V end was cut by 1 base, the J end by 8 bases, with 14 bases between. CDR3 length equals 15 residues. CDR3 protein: CASSQALVEGEKLFF. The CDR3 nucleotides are TGTGCCAGCAGCCAAGCCCTGGTGGAGGGAGAAAAACTGTTTTTT.

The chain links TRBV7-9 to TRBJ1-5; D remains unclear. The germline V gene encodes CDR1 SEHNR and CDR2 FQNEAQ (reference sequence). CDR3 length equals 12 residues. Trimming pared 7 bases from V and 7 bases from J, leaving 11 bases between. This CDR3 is CASTSGQQPQHF. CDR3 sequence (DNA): TGTGCCAGCACCTCTGGGCAGCAGCCCCAGCATTTT.

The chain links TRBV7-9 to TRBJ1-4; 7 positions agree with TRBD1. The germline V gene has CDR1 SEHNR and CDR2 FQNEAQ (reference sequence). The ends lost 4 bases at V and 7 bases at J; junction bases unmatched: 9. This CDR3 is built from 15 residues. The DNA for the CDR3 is TGTGCCAGCAGCTCTCTAAAGGGGGCCGGTGAAAAACTGTTTTTT. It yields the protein CASSSLKGAGEKLFF.

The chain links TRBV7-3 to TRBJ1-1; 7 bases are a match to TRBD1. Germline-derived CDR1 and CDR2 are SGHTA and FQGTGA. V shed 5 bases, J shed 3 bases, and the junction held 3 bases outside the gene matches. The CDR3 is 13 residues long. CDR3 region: CASSLDRDTEAFF. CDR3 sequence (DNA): TGTGCCAGCAGCCTCGACAGGGACACTGAAGCTTTCTTT.

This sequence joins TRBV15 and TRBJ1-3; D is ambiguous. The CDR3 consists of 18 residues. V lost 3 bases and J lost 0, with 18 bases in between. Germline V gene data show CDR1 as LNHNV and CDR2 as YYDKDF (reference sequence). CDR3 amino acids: CATSSTVRGVSSGNTIYF. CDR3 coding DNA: TGTGCCACCAGCAGTACCGTTCGCGGGGTGAGCTCTGGAAACACCATATATTTT. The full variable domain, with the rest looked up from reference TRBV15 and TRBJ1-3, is DAMVIQNPRYQVTQFGKPVTLSCSQTLNHNVMYWYQQKSSQAPKLLFHYYDKDFNNEADTPDNFQSRRPNTSFCFLDIRSPGLGDTAMYLCATSSTVRGVSSGNTIYFGEGSWLTVV.

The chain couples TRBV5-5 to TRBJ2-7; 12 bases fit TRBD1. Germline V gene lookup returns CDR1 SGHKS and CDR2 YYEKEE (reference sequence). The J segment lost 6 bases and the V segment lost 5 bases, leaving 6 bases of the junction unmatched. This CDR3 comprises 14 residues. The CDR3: CASSSGTGGSEQYF. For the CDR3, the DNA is TGTGCCAGCAGTTCCGGGACAGGGGGCTCCGAGCAGTACTTC.

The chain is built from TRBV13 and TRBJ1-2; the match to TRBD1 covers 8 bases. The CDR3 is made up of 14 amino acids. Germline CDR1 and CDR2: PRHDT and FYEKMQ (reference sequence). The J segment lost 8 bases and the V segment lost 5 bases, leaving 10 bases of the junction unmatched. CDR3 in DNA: TGTGCCAGCAGCCCCTCCGGGACAGGAGACGGCTACACCTTC. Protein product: CASSPSGTGDGYTF.

The CDR3 bases are TGTGCCAGCAGCCAGGGGCCCAAAAAGAATCAGCCCCAGCATTTT. Its protein product is CASSQGPKKNQPQHF. The rearrangement joins TRBV7-8 to TRBJ1-5; D perhaps matches TRBD1 (6 bases). The CDR3 extends over 15 amino acids. The germline V gene has CDR1 SGHVS and CDR2 FQNEAQ. The V end lost 5 bases, the J end lost 4 bases, and 15 bases lay between the germline ends.

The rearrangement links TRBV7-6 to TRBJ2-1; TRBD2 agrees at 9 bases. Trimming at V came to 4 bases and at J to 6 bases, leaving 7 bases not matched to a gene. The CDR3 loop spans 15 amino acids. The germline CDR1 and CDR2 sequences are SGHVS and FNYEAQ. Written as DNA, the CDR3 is TGTGCCAGCAGCTCCAGGCGGGGGGGCCGCAATGAGCAGTTCTTC. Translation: CASSSRRGGRNEQFF.

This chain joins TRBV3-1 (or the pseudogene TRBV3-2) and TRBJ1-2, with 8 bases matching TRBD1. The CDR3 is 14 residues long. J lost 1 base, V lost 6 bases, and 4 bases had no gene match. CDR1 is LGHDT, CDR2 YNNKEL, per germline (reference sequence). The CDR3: CASRPQGVNYGYTF. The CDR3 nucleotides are TGTGCCAGCAGGCCACAGGGGGTTAACTATGGCTACACCTTC.

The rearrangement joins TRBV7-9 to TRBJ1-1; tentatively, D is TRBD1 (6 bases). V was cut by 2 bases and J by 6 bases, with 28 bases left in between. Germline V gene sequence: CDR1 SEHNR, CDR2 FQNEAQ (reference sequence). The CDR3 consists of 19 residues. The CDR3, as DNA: TGTGCCAGCAGCTTATCTTGGGCCGTGGTTGAGGGGGATCGATCTGAAGCTTTCTTT. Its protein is CASSLSWAVVEGDRSEAFF.